This entry is about one TCR beta chain. Its antigen is unidentified. Unmatched junction bases numbered 6, after V lost 7 bases and J lost 4 bases. CDR3 size: 14 residues. CDR1 is MRHNA and CDR2 is SNTAGT in the germline V gene. This sample stems from a study of T cells after yellow fever vaccination. Findings and limits, study-wide: Of the clonotypes, a small share occurred in both CD4 and CD8 compartments. Reappearance after the booster was observed for most primary-vaccination clones (about 95% CD4, about 90% CD8).

Each CDR3 protein is one row after TCRdb ran MiXCR on the 5' RACE reads. The sample has hundreds of thousands of distinct CDR3 sequences, more than 9% seen once. This chain uses TRBV6-4 with TRBJ2-2; 7 bases line up with TRBD2. The sequencing here drew on PBMCs, taken on the day of the yellow fever booster vaccination. This receptor was obtained from a man younger than 45 who received the YFV17D yellow fever vaccine. The CDR3 protein is CASTREVFTGELFF. CDR3 DNA sequence: TGTGCCAGCACCCGGGAGGTTTTCACCGGGGAGCTGTTTTTT.